This entry is about one T cell receptor (beta chain). Its antigen is undetermined. These data are taken from a study of CD8+ T cells in alopecia areata. Across the whole study: Patients in the treated group were given tofacitinib by mouth, 5 to 10 mg twice a day.

Whole-study results and caveats: Besides other cells, scalp samples also yield sequences of resident alphabeta T cells from normal skin. Lesional scalp displayed greater clonality than normal scalp, most notably in alopecia totalis/universalis.

Reverse transcribed after extraction, RNA yielded cDNA as the sequencing template. This table comes from immunoSEQ multiplex PCR, and its TCRdb copy is limited to in-frame clones, with some not included. This table holds over 200,000 clones, 50% to 65% found once. This CDR3 has 16 amino acids. V was shortened by 1 base and J by 0 bases, with 10 bases between the two germline ends. The germline CDR1 and CDR2 sequences are SGHTA and FQGNSA. Alopecia areata patients had lesional scalp punch biopsies and peripheral blood taken from them. The source was CD4+ T cells sorted from blood, collected at week 0. This TCR derives from a human donor with alopecia areata. The J gene is TRBJ2-1, the V gene TRBV7-2, with unresolved D. The CDR3 spells CASSLGTHSSYNEQFF. The CDR3 nucleotides read TGTGCCAGCAGCTTAGGGACGCACAGCTCCTACAATGAGCAGTTCTTC.